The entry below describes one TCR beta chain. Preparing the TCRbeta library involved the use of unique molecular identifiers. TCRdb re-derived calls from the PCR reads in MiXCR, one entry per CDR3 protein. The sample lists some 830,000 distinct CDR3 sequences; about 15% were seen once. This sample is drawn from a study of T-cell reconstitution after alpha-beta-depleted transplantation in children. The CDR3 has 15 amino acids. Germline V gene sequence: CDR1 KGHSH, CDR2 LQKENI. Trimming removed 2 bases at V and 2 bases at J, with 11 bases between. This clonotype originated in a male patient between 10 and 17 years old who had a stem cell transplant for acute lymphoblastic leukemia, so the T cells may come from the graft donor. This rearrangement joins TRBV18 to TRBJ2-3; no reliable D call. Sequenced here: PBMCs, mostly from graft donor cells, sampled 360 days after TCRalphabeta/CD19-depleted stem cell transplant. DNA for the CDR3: TGTGCCAGCTCACCATCTCCGGTTCACACAGATACGCAGTATTTT. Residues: CASSPSPVHTDTQYF. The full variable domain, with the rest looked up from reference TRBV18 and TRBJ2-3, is NAGVMQNPRHLVRRRGQEARLRCSPMKGHSHVYWYRQLPEEGLKFMVYLQKENIIDESGMPKERFSAEFPKEGPSILRIQQVVRGDSAAYFCASSPSPVHTDTQYFGPGTRLTVL.